Given below is one T cell receptor (beta chain) in context. The antigen remains undetermined. This sample is drawn from a study of T cell responses to AZD1222 COVID-19 vaccine. Regarding the study as a whole: White British donors predominated, females outnumbered males, and clonal diversity was possibly underestimated.

The germline CDR1 and CDR2 sequences are MNHEY and SVGAGI. The CDR3 consists of 15 residues. Trimming pared 6 bases from V and 0 bases from J, leaving 12 bases between. Clones were sequenced by immunoSEQ multiplex PCR, and TCRdb holds only the in-frame ones, with some missing. The sample shows 90,000 to 150,000 clones, 85% to 90% of them seen only once. The chain combines TRBV6-5 with TRBJ1-5; D is undetermined. The sample consisted of peripheral blood, taken on day 0 of AZD1222 vaccination. This sequence was found in an adult in good health. CDR3 in DNA: TGTGCCAGCAGACCTAGGACTGCTAGCAATCAGCCCCAGCATTTT. This encodes CASRPRTASNQPQHF.